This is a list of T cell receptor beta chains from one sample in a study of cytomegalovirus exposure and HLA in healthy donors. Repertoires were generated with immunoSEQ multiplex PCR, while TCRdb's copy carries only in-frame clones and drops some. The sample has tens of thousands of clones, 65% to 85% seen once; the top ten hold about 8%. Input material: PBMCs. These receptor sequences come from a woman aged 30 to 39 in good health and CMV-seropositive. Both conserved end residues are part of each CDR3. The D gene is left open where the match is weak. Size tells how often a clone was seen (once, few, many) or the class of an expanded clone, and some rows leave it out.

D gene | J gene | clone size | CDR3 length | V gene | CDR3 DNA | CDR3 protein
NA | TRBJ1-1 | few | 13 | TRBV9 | TGTGCCAGCAGCGGGACAGTGAACACTGAAGCTTTCTTT | CASSGTVNTEAFF
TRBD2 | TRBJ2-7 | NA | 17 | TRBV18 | TGTGCCAGCTCACCACGGACTAGCGGGCAGAGCTCCTACGAGCAGTACTTC | CASSPRTSGQSSYEQYF
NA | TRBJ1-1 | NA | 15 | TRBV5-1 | TGCGCCAGCAGCTCTGGGGGACACAGGAACACTGAAGCTTTCTTT | CASSSGGHRNTEAFF
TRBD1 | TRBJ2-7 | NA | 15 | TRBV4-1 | TGCGCCAGCAGCCAAACGGGACAGCTCACCTACGAGCAGTACTTC | CASSQTGQLTYEQYF
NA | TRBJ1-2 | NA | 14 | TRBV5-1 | TGCGCCAGCAGCTTGGTTAGTCCTGACTATGGCTACACCTTC | CASSLVSPDYGYTF
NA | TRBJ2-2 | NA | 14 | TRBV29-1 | TGCAGCGCCCGGGGGACCAGGGAGTCCGGGGAGCTGTTTTTT | CSARGTRESGELFF
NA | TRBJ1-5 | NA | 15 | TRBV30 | TGTGCCTGGAGCAACCGTGGGAGAGGCAATCAGCCCCAGCATTTT | CAWSNRGRGNQPQHF
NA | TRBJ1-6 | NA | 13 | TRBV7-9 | TGTGCCAGCAGCCCCCAAGGGGATTCACCCCTCCACTTT | CASSPQGDSPLHF
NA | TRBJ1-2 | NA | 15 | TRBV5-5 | TGTGCCAGCAGTCGCCCAGGACTAGGTTGGGATGGCTACCCCTTC | CASSRPGLGWDGYPF
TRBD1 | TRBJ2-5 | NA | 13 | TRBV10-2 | TGCGCCAGCAGTGGGACAGGGAAAGAGACCCAGTACTTC | CASSGTGKETQYF
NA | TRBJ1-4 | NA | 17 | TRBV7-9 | TGTTCCAGCAGCTTAGTTTTAGCCTGGCAGCTTAATGAAAAACTGTTTTTT | CSSSLVLAWQLNEKLFF
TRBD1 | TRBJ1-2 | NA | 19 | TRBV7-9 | TGTGCCAGCAGCTTGGCCCGGTGGCAGGGGGCGCGAGACAACTATGGCTACACCTTC | CASSLARWQGARDNYGYTF
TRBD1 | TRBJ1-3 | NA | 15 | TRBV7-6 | TGTGCCAGCAGCTTACAGGGGGCTGGTGGAAACACCATATATTTT | CASSLQGAGGNTIYF
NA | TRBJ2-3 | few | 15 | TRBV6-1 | TGTGCCAGCAGTGCACAGACAGGAGGCACAGATACGCAGTATTTT | CASSAQTGGTDTQYF
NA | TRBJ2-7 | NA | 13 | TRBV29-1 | TGCAGCGTCGAAGCTGACACCTTCCACGAGCAGTACTTC | CSVEADTFHEQYF
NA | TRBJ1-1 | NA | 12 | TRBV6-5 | TGTGCCAGCAGTTACGAGGGAAGGAAAGCTTTCTTT | CASSYEGRKAFF
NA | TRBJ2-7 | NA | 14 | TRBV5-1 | TGCGCCAGCAGCTTGACAGGGCAACCCTACGAGCAGTACTTC | CASSLTGQPYEQYF
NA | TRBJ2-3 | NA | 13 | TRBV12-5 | TGTGCTAGTGGTTTGACAGGGTCAGATACGCAGTATTTT | CASGLTGSDTQYF
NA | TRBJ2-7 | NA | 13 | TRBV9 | TGTGCCAGCAGCCCCAGGTGGGGGGACGAGCAGTACTTC | CASSPRWGDEQYF
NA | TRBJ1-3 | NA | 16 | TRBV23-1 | TGCGCCAGATCCGGACACTCCGCGGACTCTGGAAACACCATATATTTT | CARSGHSADSGNTIYF
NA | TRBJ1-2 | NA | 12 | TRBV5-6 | TGTGCCAGCAGCTCACGGGAGTATGGCTACACCTTC | CASSSREYGYTF
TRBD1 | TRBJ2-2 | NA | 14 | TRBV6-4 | TGTGCCAGCAGTGACGGACAGGGGGCCGGGGAGCTGTTTTTT | CASSDGQGAGELFF
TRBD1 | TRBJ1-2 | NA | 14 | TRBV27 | TGTGCCAGCAGTTCACCCGGGACAGACTATGGCTACACCTTC | CASSSPGTDYGYTF
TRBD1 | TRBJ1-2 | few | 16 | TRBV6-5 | TGTGCCAGCAGTTACTCGAGGACAGGGGGTGGCTATGGCTACACCTTC | CASSYSRTGGGYGYTF
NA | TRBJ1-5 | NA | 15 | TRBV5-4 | TGTGCCAGCAGCTCGGGCCCTACAGCGGGGCAGCCCCAGCATTTT | CASSSGPTAGQPQHF
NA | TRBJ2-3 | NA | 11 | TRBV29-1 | TGCAGCTTTGGGCTCACAGATACGCAGTATTTT | CSFGLTDTQYF
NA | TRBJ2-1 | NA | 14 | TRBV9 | TGTGCCAGCAGCGTAGACCTAGACTTACGTGAGCAGTTCTTC | CASSVDLDLREQFF
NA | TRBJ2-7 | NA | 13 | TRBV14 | TGTGCCAGCAGCCACCAGAAATTTAACGAGCAGTACTTC | CASSHQKFNEQYF
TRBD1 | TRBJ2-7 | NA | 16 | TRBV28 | TGTGCCAGCAGTTTGGACCCCGGGACAGGGAGTTACGAGCAGTACTTC | CASSLDPGTGSYEQYF
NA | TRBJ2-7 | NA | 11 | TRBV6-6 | TGTGCCAGCAGTAAAACAGGGACGCCGTACTTC | CASSKTGTPYF
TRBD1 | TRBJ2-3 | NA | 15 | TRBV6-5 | TGTCCCAGCAGTTGGGGGACAGGGGAGACAGATACGCAGTATTTT | CPSSWGTGETDTQYF
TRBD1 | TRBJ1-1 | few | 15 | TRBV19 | TGTGCCAGTATTCTTTTACAGGGGGGGAACACTGAAGCTTTCTTT | CASILLQGGNTEAFF
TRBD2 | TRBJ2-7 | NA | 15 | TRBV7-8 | TGTGCCAGCAGCTCCTTGACTAGCGGGAGGTCCGAGCAGTACTTC | CASSSLTSGRSEQYF
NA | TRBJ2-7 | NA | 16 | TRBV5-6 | TGTGCCAGCGCTCTACGAACCTGGGGGCGACTCTACGAGCAGTACTTC | CASALRTWGRLYEQYF
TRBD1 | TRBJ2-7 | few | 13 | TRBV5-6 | TGTGCCAGCAGCCGATTAACAGGGGGCGAGCAGTACTTC | CASSRLTGGEQYF
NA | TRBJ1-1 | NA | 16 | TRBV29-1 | TGCAGCGTTGAAGGGGCACTCCTCAACTTGAACACTGAAGCTTTCTTT | CSVEGALLNLNTEAFF
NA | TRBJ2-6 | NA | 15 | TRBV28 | TGTGCCAGCAACGGACATGCCTCTGGGGCCAACGTCCTGACTTTC | CASNGHASGANVLTF
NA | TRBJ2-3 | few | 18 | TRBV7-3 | TGTGCCAGCAGCTTAGTAGGGGGGGGACCACGGTCCACAGATACGCAGTATTTT | CASSLVGGGPRSTDTQYF
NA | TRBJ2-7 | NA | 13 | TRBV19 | TGTGCCAGTAGTCCCCGGACAGTATACGAGCAGTACTTC | CASSPRTVYEQYF
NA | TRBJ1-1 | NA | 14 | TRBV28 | TGTGCCAGCAGCTCCGGACAGTCGAACACTGAAGCTTTCTTT | CASSSGQSNTEAFF
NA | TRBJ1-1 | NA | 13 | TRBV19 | TGTGCCAGTAGATTGGGGGGTAACACTGAAGCTTTCTTT | CASRLGGNTEAFF
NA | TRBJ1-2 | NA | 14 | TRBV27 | TGTGCCAGCAGTTTATCGGCGGGGGGTTGTGGCTACACCTTC | CASSLSAGGCGYTF
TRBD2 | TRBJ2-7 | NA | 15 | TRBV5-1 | TGCGCCAGCAGCCCCACGGGGGGGAACTCCTACGAGCAGTACTTC | CASSPTGGNSYEQYF
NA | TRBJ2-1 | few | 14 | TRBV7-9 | TGTGCCAGCAGCTCCTCCGGAGGACCAGGTGAGCAGTTCTTC | CASSSSGGPGEQFF
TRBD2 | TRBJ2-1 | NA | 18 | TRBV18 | TGTGCCAGCTCACCGCCCCGACTAGCGGGACCGCCAGTAAATGAGCAGTTCTTC | CASSPPRLAGPPVNEQFF
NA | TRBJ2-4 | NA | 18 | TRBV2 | TGTGCCAGCAGTGAAACTTGGAGACTCTCTCTCGGAGGGGACATTCAGTACTTC | CASSETWRLSLGGDIQYF
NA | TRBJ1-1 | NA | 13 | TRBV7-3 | TGTGCCAGCAGCTTGTCGGTGAACACTGAAGCTTTCTTT | CASSLSVNTEAFF
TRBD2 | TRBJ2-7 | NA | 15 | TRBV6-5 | TGTGCCAGCAGTTTAGCGGGAGTGAATGTCTACGAGCAGTACTTC | CASSLAGVNVYEQYF